The T cell receptor (beta chain) described here comes from a study of blood T cell repertoires in COVID-19. Study background: Both acute and convalescent COVID-19 samples were obtained from the United States, Italy and Spain. The analysed material was cDNA or gDNA that came from T cells, B-cell-depleted T cells, or PBMCs.

Source study methods: Amplification with reference gene primers provided the estimates of nucleated cell counts. TCRdb keeps only in-frame clones here, not all; method: immunoSEQ multiplex PCR. The DNA was the basis for D and trimming; V, J and clone size are from that table. The sample holds more than 95,000 clones; roughly 80% are singletons and the top ten take 2.5% to 3.5%. The material sequenced was peripheral blood. The TCR originated in a woman aged 80 or older with active or convalescent COVID-19.

CDR3 protein: CASSSSQGAKNIQYF. In DNA form, the CDR3 reads TGTGCCAGCAGCTCTTCACAGGGGGCCAAAAACATTCAGTACTTC. This chain connects TRBV5-6 to TRBJ2-4; 7 bases fit TRBD1. The junction had 4 bases not matched to a gene; V was cut back by 3 bases and J by 1 base. The CDR3 has 15 amino acids. Germline loops: CDR1 SGHDT, CDR2 YYEEEE.